Each of the 11 T cell receptor beta chains below was sequenced from the same sample in a study of CD8+ T cells in alopecia areata. Extraction and reverse transcription of RNA yielded cDNA as the sequencing template. The table came from immunoSEQ multiplex PCR; TCRdb's copy has only in-frame clones and leaves some out. The repertoire holds more than 200,000 clones, with around two fifths as singletons. Described treatment: oral pan-JAK inhibitor, 5-10 mg twice daily. This material consisted of CD4+ T cells sorted from blood, taken at roughly week 36, from a patient treated with tofacitinib. The receptors here all came from a human donor with alopecia areata.

The chain employs TRBV10-3 and TRBJ2-1, with 14 bases identical to TRBD2. Trimming removed 6 bases from V and 7 bases from J; junction bases left unmatched: 8. The germline CDR1 and CDR2 sequences are ENHRY and SYGVKD. The CDR3 is made up of 16 amino acids. CDR3 sequence: CAISEGLAGELNEQFF. In nucleotides, the CDR3 is TGTGCCATCAGCGAGGGACTAGCGGGAGAGTTAAATGAGCAGTTCTTC.

The J gene is TRBJ2-5, the V gene TRBV18; D gene unclear. CDR3 size: 14 residues. V lost 3 bases to trimming and J lost 2 bases, with 10 bases between them. Germline values: CDR1 KGHSH, CDR2 LQKENI. The CDR3 protein is CASSPQSIQETQYF. As DNA, the CDR3 is TGTGCCAGCTCACCCCAATCCATTCAAGAGACCCAGTACTTC.

The rearrangement uses TRBV30 and TRBJ2-3; 12 nucleotides align to TRBD2. Germline CDR1 and CDR2: GTSNPN and SVGIG (reference sequence). J was trimmed by 4 bases and V by 3 bases; bases with no gene match: 2. The CDR3 loop spans 14 amino acids. The CDR3 DNA reads TGTGCCTGGAGGACTAGCGGGAGTGCAGATACGCAGTATTTT. Translating it yields CAWRTSGSADTQYF.

The chain carries TRBV6-5 and TRBJ1-5; D may be TRBD1 (5 bases). This CDR3 comprises 16 residues. Germline V lookup: CDR1 MNHEY, CDR2 SVGAGI. Trimming took 0 bases from V and 4 from J, leaving 13 bases between them. CDR3 region: CASSYSFQTANQPQHF. CDR3 DNA sequence: TGTGCCAGCAGTTACTCGTTTCAGACAGCAAATCAGCCCCAGCATTTT.

The sample holds a few counts of this clone. The chain joins TRBV9 to TRBJ2-2, with D maybe TRBD2 (5 bases). Trimming took 3 bases from V and 4 from J, leaving 13 bases between them. The CDR3 is 15 amino acids. CDR1 is SGDLS and CDR2 is YYNGEE in the germline V gene. The CDR3 reads CASSATSWGTGELFF. As DNA, the CDR3 is TGTGCCAGCAGCGCCACTAGTTGGGGCACCGGGGAGCTGTTTTTT.

The chain employs TRBV30 and TRBJ1-1; D remains ambiguous. The ends were cut back, 1 base at V and 0 bases at J, with 6 bases in the middle. CDR1 and CDR2 (germline): GTSNPN, SVGIG (reference sequence). CDR3 size: 13 residues. CDR3 residues: CAWSADMNTEAFF. The CDR3, as DNA: TGTGCCTGGAGTGCGGATATGAACACTGAAGCTTTCTTT.

Ten or more counts support this clone. The genes are TRBV18 and TRBJ1-1; a possible D gene is TRBD1 (5 bases). Germline values: CDR1 KGHSH, CDR2 LQKENI. Trimming left V 2 bases short and J 2 bases short, with 12 bases between. The CDR3 loop spans 15 amino acids. CDR3 in amino acids: CASSPVKTENTEAFF. The CDR3 region has the DNA TGTGCCAGCTCACCAGTCAAGACAGAAAACACTGAAGCTTTCTTT.

J is TRBJ1-2 and V is TRBV5-6, with TRBD1 matching 7 bases. After removal of 4 bases from V and 5 bases from J, the junction contained 8 bases not matched to a gene. Germline lookup yields CDR1 SGHDT and CDR2 YYEEEE. The CDR3 is 14 residues long. The CDR3, as DNA: TGTGCCAGCAGCCCCCCGGGACAGAATTATGGCTACACCTTC. Its translation: CASSPPGQNYGYTF.

The chain uses TRBV7-9 and TRBJ2-7; D ambiguous. Germline CDR1 reads SEHNR; CDR2 reads FQNEAQ (reference sequence). V was clipped by 3 bases and J by 6 bases, with 6 bases between them. This CDR3 is built from 11 residues. The DNA for the CDR3 is TGTGCCAGCAGCTTGACGGTCGAGCAGTACTTC. The encoded protein is CASSLTVEQYF.

V usage is TRBV5-1 and J usage is TRBJ2-2; a weak D match, TRBD1 (6 bases). Trimming stripped 4 bases from V and 6 bases from J, with 10 bases between. The CDR3 covers 13 residues. Germline CDR1 and CDR2: SGHRS and YFSETQ. CDR3 in DNA: TGCGCCAGCAGCGGGACACAGTCCGGGGAGCTGTTTTTT. Residues: CASSGTQSGELFF.

The chain couples TRBV30 to TRBJ2-3; 8 nucleotides agree with TRBD2. CDR1 GTSNPN and CDR2 SVGIG come from the germline V gene (reference sequence). J was trimmed by 4 bases and V by 1 base; bases with no gene match: 4. The CDR3 totals 14 residues. The DNA of the CDR3 is TGTGCCTGGAGTGGCGGGGGGAGCGCAGATACGCAGTATTTT. Its protein product is CAWSGGGSADTQYF.